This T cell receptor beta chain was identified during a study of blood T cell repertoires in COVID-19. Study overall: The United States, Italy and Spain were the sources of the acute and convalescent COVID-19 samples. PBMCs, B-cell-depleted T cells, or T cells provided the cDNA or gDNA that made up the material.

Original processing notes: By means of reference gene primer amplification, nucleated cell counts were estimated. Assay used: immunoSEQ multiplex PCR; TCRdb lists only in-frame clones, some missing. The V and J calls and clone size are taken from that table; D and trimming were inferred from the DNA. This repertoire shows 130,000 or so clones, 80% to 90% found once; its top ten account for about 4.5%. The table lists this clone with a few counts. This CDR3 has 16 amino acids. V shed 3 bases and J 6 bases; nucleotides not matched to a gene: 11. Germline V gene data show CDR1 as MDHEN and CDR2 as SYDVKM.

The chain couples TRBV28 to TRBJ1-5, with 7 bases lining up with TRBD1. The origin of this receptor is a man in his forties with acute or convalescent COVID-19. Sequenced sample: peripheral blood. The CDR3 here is CASSFGGPGGSQPQHF. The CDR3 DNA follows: TGTGCCAGCAGTTTTGGGGGACCAGGGGGATCTCAGCCCCAGCATTTT.